The present T cell receptor beta chain was sequenced within a study of PD-1 blockade in mismatch repair-deficient tumors. Whole-study context: All were previously treated, progressing patients with about twelve mismatch repair-deficient cancer types. General observations from the study: Tumor-resident clones, often absent from pretreatment blood, expanded after pembrolizumab and then contracted.

Of note for this clone: The antigen is undetermined.

Clones were read by immunoSEQ multiplex PCR, and TCRdb kept only the in-frame ones, dropping some. The table shows about 120,000 clones, with roughly 80% occurring only once. A few pembrolizumab responders had their TCRs sequenced. Germline CDR1 and CDR2: MDHEN and SYDVKM. This CDR3 region has 14 residues. V lost 6 bases and J lost 7; bases outside the gene matches: 8. V and J are TRBV28 and TRBJ2-2; 7 bases match TRBD1. The material was peripheral blood, obtained 60 weeks after starting pembrolizumab. The receptor comes from an adult with mismatch repair-deficient cancer. DNA for the CDR3: TGTGCCAGCAGAGAGACAGGGCACTACGGGGAGCTGTTTTTT. Its translation is CASRETGHYGELFF.